The 18 T cell receptor beta chains presented below share a single source sample, sequenced in a study of blood T cells in healthy people across ages. With a J-beta primer mix and a sample-barcoded 5' primer, a second PCR ran roughly 7 to 11 cycles. TCRdb processed the 5' RACE reads anew with MiXCR; each CDR3 protein has one entry. Altogether hundreds of thousands of distinct CDR3 sequences are present, roughly 43% being singletons, with the ten largest covering around 30%. Sequencing used blood. Source of these receptors: a man of 80 years or more in good health.

As concerns this clonotype: Relative to the germline gene, one junction end is altered; a read error may explain this. The chain couples TRBV20-1 to TRBJ2-4; 7 bases align to TRBD2. The better agreement between TRBJ2-7 and the DNA end casts doubt on the J call. The CDR3 covers 13 residues. Germline CDR1 reads DFQATT; CDR2 reads SNEGSKA (reference sequence). CDR3 DNA sequence: TGCAGTGTTAGAGGGAGGGCTACGGACGAGCAGTACTTC. Amino acids: CSVRGRATDEQYF.

This chain connects TRBV7-2 to TRBJ1-1; possible D gene TRBD1, 5 bases. Trimming shortened V by 4 bases and J by 6 bases, and 21 bases separated the two germline ends. The CDR3 is 16 amino acids. Per germline, CDR1 SGHTA and CDR2 FQGNSA. The CDR3 nucleotides read TGTGCCAGCAGCTCCCAGGGACGTTTAATCTATTCTGAAGCTTTCTTT. It translates to CASSSQGRLIYSEAFF. The variable domain in full, with the rest retrieved from reference TRBV7-2 and TRBJ1-1, is GAGVSQSPSNKVTEKGKDVELRCDPISGHTALYWYRQSLGQGLEFLIYFQGNSAPDKSGLPSDRFSAERTGGSVSTLTIQRTQQEDSAVYLCASSSQGRLIYSEAFFGQGTRLTVV.

The V and J genes are TRBV4-1 and TRBJ2-3; the match to TRBD1 covers 8 bases. The CDR3 has 17 amino acids. The germline V gene has CDR1 MGHRA and CDR2 YSYEKL. Germline trimming cut 5 bases from V and 2 bases from J; bases unmatched to any gene: 12. The CDR3 reads CASSSQSQGAVTDTQYF. CDR3 in DNA: TGCGCCAGCAGCTCTCAAAGTCAGGGGGCGGTCACAGATACGCAGTATTTT.

This clonotype was observed once. V usage is TRBV28 and J usage is TRBJ1-5, with 9 bases lining up with TRBD1. The CDR3 runs 16 residues. Germline CDR1 is MDHEN and CDR2 is SYDVKM. V dropped 6 bases and J dropped 5; count of bases not matched to a gene: 11. The CDR3 loop is CASSLHRGQMDQPQHF. As DNA, the CDR3 is TGTGCCAGCAGCTTACACAGGGGGCAGATGGATCAGCCCCAGCATTTT.

The V gene is TRBV20-1, the J gene TRBJ2-1, with TRBD1 identical over 10 bases. The CDR3 is made up of 16 amino acids. V lost 0 bases to trimming and J lost 6 bases; unmatched junction nucleotides: 8. CDR1 and CDR2 from the germline V gene are DFQATT and SNEGSKA (reference sequence). CDR3 loop: CSARDYSRQGANEQFF. The CDR3 DNA is TGCAGTGCTAGAGATTACAGCAGACAGGGGGCCAATGAGCAGTTCTTC.

V is TRBV5-1 and J is TRBJ2-1; possible D gene TRBD2, 6 bases. Per germline, CDR1 SGHRS and CDR2 YFSETQ. The V end lost 3 bases, the J end lost 4 bases, and 14 bases lay between the germline ends. The CDR3 totals 15 residues. CDR3 nucleotide sequence: TGCGCCAGCAGCTGGGCCTCTAGCGCGTACAATGAGCAGTTCTTC. Its translation: CASSWASSAYNEQFF.

The chain joins TRBV6-2 or TRBV6-3 to TRBJ1-5; TRBD1 is a possible D gene (5 bases). V was pared by 8 bases and J by 2 bases, with 16 bases between. The CDR3 spans 15 residues. Germline V CDR1 and CDR2: MNHEY, SVGEGT. The CDR3 sequence is CASGEGLVGNQPQHF. In nucleotides, the CDR3 is TGTGCCAGCGGCGAGGGGCTTGTTGGCAATCAGCCCCAGCATTTT.

The chain joins TRBV7-3 to TRBJ2-5; D is ambiguous. The germline V and J ends were trimmed by 3 bases and 7 bases, with 12 bases remaining between them. In germline, CDR1 is SGHTA, CDR2 FQGTGA. The CDR3 has 13 amino acids. This CDR3 is CASSFRVVGTQYF. CDR3 DNA: TGTGCCAGCAGCTTTAGGGTGGTAGGGACCCAGTACTTC. Based on the CDR3 plus reference TRBV7-3 and TRBJ2-5, the full variable domain is GAGVSQTPSNKVTEKGKYVELRCDPISGHTALYWYRQSLGQGPEFLIYFQGTGAADDSGLPNDRFFAVRPEGSVSTLKIQRTERGDSAVYLCASSFRVVGTQYFGPGTRLLVL.

The chain employs TRBV7-2 and TRBJ2-2; D is unresolved. V gave up 5 bases and J gave up 1 base, with 11 bases separating them. CDR3 length: 15 amino acids. The germline gives CDR1 SGHTA, CDR2 FQGNSA. The CDR3 spells CASSAMSRNTGELFF. DNA of the CDR3: TGTGCCAGCAGCGCCATGTCGCGGAACACCGGGGAGCTGTTTTTT.

J is TRBJ1-2 and V is TRBV29-1, with 9 bases aligning to TRBD1. This CDR3 has 16 residues. V gave up 0 bases and J gave up 7 bases; unmatched junction bases: 12. CDR1 SQVTM and CDR2 ANQGSEA come from the germline V gene. CDR3 protein: CSVEENSGGQGSGYTF. The CDR3 coding sequence is TGCAGCGTTGAAGAAAATAGTGGGGGACAGGGTAGTGGCTACACCTTC.

In its sample, this clonotype was seen a few times. The J gene is TRBJ2-1, the V gene TRBV4-3, with TRBD2 matching over 12 bases. J was trimmed by 7 bases and V by 3 bases; bases with no gene match: 4. The CDR3 consists of 15 residues. Germline-derived CDR1 and CDR2 are LGHNA and YSLEER. DNA of the CDR3: TGCGCCAGCAGCCAGGCTAGCGGGGGGGCAAATGAGCAGTTCTTC. It specifies CASSQASGGANEQFF.

In the case of this clonotype: A much more abundant neighbour one base away suggests this may be a read error. The chain recombines TRBV7-9 with TRBJ2-1; maybe TRBD2 (5 bases). CDR1 and CDR2 (germline): SEHNR, FQNEAQ (reference sequence). CDR3 size: 15 residues. The CDR3 nucleotides read TGTGCCAACAGCTTCTTCGAGGGAGCAAGGAATGAGCAGTTCTTC. It yields the protein CANSFFEGARNEQFF.

As concerns this clonotype: Given a much more abundant clone one base away, this may be a read error. The chain uses TRBV28 and TRBJ2-3; D perhaps matches TRBD2 (5 bases). The germline V and J ends were trimmed by 8 bases and 3 bases, with 18 bases remaining between them. This CDR3 region has 15 residues. Germline V gives CDR1 MDHEN, CDR2 SYDVKM. CDR3 sequence: CASLKRRGPTDTQYF. Written as DNA, the CDR3 is TGTGCCAGCCTAAAACGACGGGGTCCGACAGATACGCAGTATTTT.

In nucleotides, the CDR3 is TGTGCCAGCAGCGCCCGAGCGGGGTCCTACAATGAGCAGTTCTTC. Protein sequence: CASSARAGSYNEQFF. The chain couples TRBV3-1 to TRBJ2-1, with TRBD2 matching over 7 bases. The ends lost 5 bases at V and 1 base at J; junction bases unmatched: 5. Germline V gives CDR1 LGHDT, CDR2 YNNKEL (reference sequence). The CDR3 extends over 15 amino acids.

The genes are TRBV4-2 and TRBJ2-3; D remains ambiguous. CDR3 length: 15 residues. With 0 bases removed from V and 6 bases from J, the gap between germline ends came to 13 bases. The germline V gene has CDR1 LGHNA and CDR2 YNFKEQ. CDR3 sequence reads: CASSQDQQASDTQYF. The CDR3, as DNA: TGTGCCAGCAGCCAAGATCAACAAGCCTCCGATACGCAGTATTTT.

This clonotype was counted between two and nine times. The rearrangement joins TRBV7-2 to TRBJ2-7, with 10 bases aligning to TRBD1. The length of the CDR3 is 15 residues. Germline CDR1 is SGHTA and CDR2 is FQGNSA. J lost 4 bases, V lost 6 bases, and 9 bases had no gene match. The CDR3 is CASSSPDRGQYEQYF. The CDR3 DNA reads as TGTGCCAGCAGTTCCCCAGACAGGGGGCAATACGAGCAGTACTTC.

Many counts were recorded for this clonotype. V gene TRBV20-1 combines with J gene TRBJ2-7; 10 bases map to TRBD1. This CDR3 contains 12 residues. Trimming cost V 5 bases and J 7 bases; bases outside gene matches: 5. CDR1 DFQATT and CDR2 SNEGSKA come from the germline V gene (reference sequence). In nucleotides, the CDR3 is TGCAGTGCTCGACAGGGGGCGAAGGAGCAGTACTTC. It translates to CSARQGAKEQYF.

Only a few counts were recorded for this clonotype. The rearrangement uses TRBV20-1 and TRBJ2-7, with 12 bases aligning to TRBD1. This CDR3 comprises 16 residues. The V and J ends lost 6 bases and 3 bases, in that order; junction bases with no gene match: 12. CDR1 DFQATT and CDR2 SNEGSKA come from the germline V gene (reference sequence). The CDR3 DNA sequence: TGCAGTGCCCTGGGACAGGGGGCCTCTTTTAGCTACGAGCAGTACTTC. It encodes CSALGQGASFSYEQYF.